This T cell receptor (beta chain) was obtained from a study of blood T cells in healthy people across ages. This CDR3 comprises 13 residues. A second 7 to 11 cycle PCR used barcoded and J-beta primers. MiXCR, run by TCRdb on the 5' RACE reads, gives a single entry per CDR3 protein. Here the sample spans under 850,000 distinct CDR3 sequences, about 36% being singletons. Regarding this clonotype: One base away lies a much larger clone, so this may be a sequencing read error.

The rearrangement uses TRBV12-3 or TRBV12-4 and TRBJ2-3, with 9 bases matching TRBD1. Sample: blood. The TCR comes from a man aged 18 to 35 in good health. CDR3 sequence (DNA): TGTGTCAGCAGCAGGGACAGGGCAGATACGCAGTATTTT. Protein product: CVSSRDRADTQYF.